Listed below are T cell receptor beta chains from one sample, sequenced in a study of blood T cell repertoires in COVID-19. The assay was immunoSEQ multiplex PCR, and TCRdb's table has in-frame clones only and misses some. The sample has about 140,000 clones, approximately 87% seen once. The sequenced material came from PBMCs or T cells enriched from blood (not recorded which). The receptors shown here come from a man aged 60 to 75 who had recovered from COVID-19. Both conserved end residues are part of each CDR3. Each record gives: D gene, J gene, clone size, V gene, CDR3 protein, CDR3 DNA. D genes are given only for firm matches. Clone size is given for some rows only: seen once, a few or many times, or a class if the clone is expanded.

. | TRBJ1-2 | . | TRBV12-3/TRBV12-4 | CASKRLAGPGYTF | TGTGCCAGCAAACGCTTGGCAGGTCCTGGCTACACCTTC
. | TRBJ1-6 | . | TRBV5-6 | CASSLGGQGSSPLHF | TGTGCCAGCAGCTTGGGTGGGCAGGGCAGTTCACCCCTCCACTTT
TRBD1 | TRBJ1-4 | . | TRBV2 | CASRGLRGTNEKLFF | TGTGCCAGCAGGGGGCTCAGGGGGACTAATGAAAAACTGTTTTTT
TRBD1 | TRBJ2-7 | few | TRBV6-5 | CATGTVRYEQYF | TGTGCCACCGGGACAGTTCGCTACGAGCAGTACTTC
. | TRBJ1-1 | . | TRBV27 | CASSPGNTEAFF | TGTGCCAGCAGTCCGGGGAACACTGAAGCTTTCTTT
TRBD1 | TRBJ1-6 | . | TRBV20-1 | CSASHRGNSPLHF | TGCAGTGCTAGTCACAGGGGGAATTCACCCCTCCACTTT
TRBD2 | TRBJ2-3 | . | TRBV5-1 | CASSLRTSGSTDTQYF | TGCGCCAGCAGCTTACGGACTAGCGGGAGCACAGATACGCAGTATTTT
. | TRBJ2-3 | . | TRBV18 | CASSPGTTDTQYF | TGTGCCAGCTCACCCGGGACTACAGATACGCAGTATTTT
. | TRBJ1-2 | . | TRBV7-8 | CASSLGQEDYGYTF | TGTGCCAGCAGCTTAGGACAGGAGGACTATGGCTACACCTTC
TRBD1 | TRBJ2-7 | . | TRBV5-1 | CASRDQGAVYEQYF | TGCGCCAGCAGGGACCAGGGGGCAGTCTACGAGCAGTACTTC
TRBD2 | TRBJ2-7 | . | TRBV9 | CASSPGGGVEQYF | TGTGCCAGCAGCCCCGGGGGGGGAGTGGAGCAGTACTTC
. | TRBJ2-7 | . | TRBV19 | CASRRVDSSYEQYF | TGTGCCAGTAGACGAGTGGACAGTTCCTACGAGCAGTACTTC
TRBD1 | TRBJ2-1 | once | TRBV18 | CASSPPGTGWNEQFF | TGTGCCAGCTCACCACCCGGGACAGGGTGGAATGAGCAGTTCTTC
TRBD1 | TRBJ2-5 | few | TRBV5-1 | CASSRSAGGEETQYF | TGCGCCAGCAGTCGTTCAGCAGGGGGTGAAGAGACCCAGTACTTC
TRBD1 | TRBJ1-1 | . | TRBV6-5 | CASTLQGGTEAFF | TGTGCCAGCACCCTACAGGGGGGCACTGAAGCTTTCTTT
. | TRBJ2-7 | . | TRBV25-1 | CASSESPPYSYEQYF | TGTGCCAGCAGTGAATCCCCCCCGTACTCCTACGAGCAGTACTTC
. | TRBJ1-1 | . | TRBV18 | CASSGGLNTEAFF | TGTGCCAGCTCCGGAGGACTGAACACTGAAGCTTTCTTT
. | TRBJ2-6 | . | TRBV6-4 | CASSIYGSGANVLTF | TGTGCCAGCAGTATCTACGGCTCTGGGGCCAACGTCCTGACTTTC
TRBD1 | TRBJ2-4 | . | TRBV7-8 | CASTQDRGNIQYF | TGTGCCAGCACCCAGGACAGGGGCAACATTCAGTACTTC
TRBD2 | TRBJ2-4 | . | TRBV4-2 | CASSQDLPGGGAKNIQYF | TGTGCCAGCAGCCAAGATCTACCGGGAGGGGGGGCCAAAAACATTCAGTACTTC
TRBD1 | TRBJ1-5 | . | TRBV27 | CASSSLLTGGQPQHF | TGTGCCAGCAGTTCCCTCCTCACAGGGGGCCAGCCCCAGCATTTT
. | TRBJ1-2 | . | TRBV19 | CASSQGVVSGGYTF | TGTGCCAGTAGTCAAGGGGTCGTGAGTGGTGGCTACACCTTC
TRBD2 | TRBJ2-2 | . | TRBV6-4 | CASSPSGGATGELFF | TGTGCCAGCAGTCCAAGCGGGGGGGCAACCGGGGAGCTGTTTTTT
. | TRBJ1-5 | . | TRBV28 | CASSSGLASQPQHF | TGTGCCAGCAGTTCCGGGTTGGCCTCTCAGCCCCAGCATTTT
TRBD1 | TRBJ2-1 | . | TRBV19 | CASSTAGTGIPDNEQFF | TGTGCCAGTAGTACCGCCGGGACAGGGATCCCGGACAATGAGCAGTTCTTC
. | TRBJ2-5 | . | TRBV3-1/TRBV3-2 | CASSPAVGLETQYF | TGTGCCAGCAGCCCAGCCGTGGGGCTGGAGACCCAGTACTTC
TRBD1 | TRBJ2-7 | . | TRBV10-1 | CASSRGYGSYEQYF | TGCGCCAGCAGCAGGGGGTACGGTTCCTACGAGCAGTACTTC
. | TRBJ1-4 | . | TRBV6-6 | CASSYPPGGLIEKLFF | TGTGCCAGCAGTTACCCCCCGGGAGGATTAATCGAAAAACTGTTTTTT
TRBD2 | TRBJ2-7 | . | TRBV3-1/TRBV3-2 | CASSQARGGYEQYF | TGTGCCAGCAGCCAAGCCCGGGGGGGCTACGAGCAGTACTTC
. | TRBJ2-2 | . | TRBV7-8 | CASSLAQRATGELFF | TGTGCCAGCAGCTTAGCACAGAGGGCCACCGGGGAGCTGTTTTTT
. | TRBJ1-4 | . | TRBV27 | CASSPGQFSEKLFF | TGTGCCAGCAGCCCTGGACAGTTTAGCGAAAAACTGTTTTTT
. | TRBJ1-4 | . | TRBV7-8 | CASSLGGGVNEKLFF | TGTGCCAGCAGCTTAGGCGGAGGGGTTAATGAAAAACTGTTTTTT
. | TRBJ2-7 | few | TRBV2 | CASTSRPQNYEQYF | TGTGCCAGCACCTCCCGCCCCCAGAACTACGAGCAGTACTTC
. | TRBJ1-1 | . | TRBV9 | CASSPRGTRAEAFF | TGTGCCAGCAGCCCCCGGGGGACCCGCGCTGAAGCTTTCTTT
. | TRBJ1-2 | . | TRBV18 | CASSPDRENGYTF | TGTGCCAGCTCACCAGATCGGGAGAATGGCTACACCTTC
TRBD1 | TRBJ2-3 | . | TRBV7-9 | CASSRDRVAGRTDTQYF | TGTGCCAGCAGCCGGGACAGGGTGGCGGGGCGCACAGATACGCAGTATTTT
. | TRBJ2-7 | . | TRBV18 | CASSPPTGTYEQYF | TGTGCCAGCTCACCTCCTACAGGGACCTACGAGCAGTACTTC
. | TRBJ1-5 | once | TRBV5-1 | CASSLGEHSNQPQHF | TGCGCCAGCAGCTTGGGTGAGCATAGCAATCAGCCCCAGCATTTT
. | TRBJ1-2 | . | TRBV13 | CASSLSGIDGYTF | TGTGCCAGCAGCTTATCAGGGATTGACGGCTACACCTTC
. | TRBJ2-5 | . | TRBV11-2 | CASSFGLSHETQYF | TGTGCCAGCAGCTTCGGCCTTAGCCATGAGACCCAGTACTTC
. | TRBJ1-3 | . | TRBV11-2 | CASSLGVGAGNTIYF | TGTGCCAGCAGCTTAGGTGTAGGAGCTGGAAACACCATATATTTT
TRBD2 | TRBJ2-1 | . | TRBV5-6 | CASTRGLTSSYNEQFF | TGTGCCTCCACCCGGGGACTAACGAGCTCCTACAATGAGCAGTTCTTC
. | TRBJ1-4 | . | TRBV5-5 | CASSSGQPDEKLFF | TGTGCCAGCAGCTCGGGTCAGCCGGATGAAAAACTGTTTTTT
. | TRBJ2-5 | . | TRBV6-5 | CASRSAGRETQYF | TGTGCCAGCAGGTCCGCAGGGCGGGAGACCCAGTACTTC
. | TRBJ2-5 | . | TRBV12-3/TRBV12-4 | CASRGQFQETQYF | TGTGCCAGCAGAGGACAGTTCCAAGAGACCCAGTACTTC
TRBD2 | TRBJ2-3 | . | TRBV19 | CASSLTSGGISTDTQYF | TGTGCCAGTAGCCTCACTAGCGGGGGGATTAGCACAGATACGCAGTATTTT